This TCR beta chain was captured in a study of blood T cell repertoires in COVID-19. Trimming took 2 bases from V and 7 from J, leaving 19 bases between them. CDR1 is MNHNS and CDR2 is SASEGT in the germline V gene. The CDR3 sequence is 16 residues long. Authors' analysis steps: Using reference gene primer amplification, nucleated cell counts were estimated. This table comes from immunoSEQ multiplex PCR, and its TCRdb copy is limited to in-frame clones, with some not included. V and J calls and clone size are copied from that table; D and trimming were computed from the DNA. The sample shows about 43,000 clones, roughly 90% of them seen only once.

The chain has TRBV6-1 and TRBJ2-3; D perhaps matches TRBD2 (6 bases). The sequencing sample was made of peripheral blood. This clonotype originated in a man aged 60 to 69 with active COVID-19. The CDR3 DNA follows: TGTGCCAGCAGTGAATCACCAATGCTCGGGGGTAATACGCAGTATTTT. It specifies CASSESPMLGGNTQYF.